These 10 T cell receptor beta chains were sequenced from one sample in a study of blood T cell dynamics during melanoma immunotherapy. Time point noted: week 3, after first cycle of checkpoint inhibitor. Clones were sequenced by immunoSEQ multiplex PCR, and TCRdb holds only the in-frame ones, with some missing. The profile shows 11,000 or so clones, roughly 90% of them singletons. Sample: blood, taken from a patient treated with checkpoint blockade. The receptors here all came from a human donor with melanoma.

The chain joins TRBV30 to TRBJ2-3, with 12 bases that match TRBD2. CDR1 GTSNPN and CDR2 SVGIG come from the germline V gene (reference sequence). The CDR3 has 15 residues. The J segment lost 4 bases and the V segment lost 4 bases, leaving 6 bases of the junction unmatched. The CDR3, as DNA: TGTGCCTGGAACCAACTAGCGGGGGGCTCAGATACGCAGTATTTT. This encodes CAWNQLAGGSDTQYF.

This chain uses TRBV30 with TRBJ1-2; 7 nucleotides agree with TRBD1. V was pared by 3 bases and J by 7 bases, with 11 bases of the junction left unmatched. The CDR3 length is 14 residues. Germline lookup yields CDR1 GTSNPN and CDR2 SVGIG (reference sequence). The DNA of the CDR3 is TGTGCCTGGAGAAGGTCAGGGGGTATTGGTGGCTACACCTTC. It specifies CAWRRSGGIGGYTF. The variable domain in full, with the rest retrieved from reference TRBV30 and TRBJ1-2, is SQTIHQWPATLVQPVGSPLSLECTVEGTSNPNLYWYRQAAGRGLQLLFYSVGIGQISSEVPQNLSASRPQDRQFILSSKKLLLSDSGFYLCAWRRSGGIGGYTFGSGTRLTVV.

The chain uses TRBV19 and TRBJ1-2, with 8 bases matching TRBD1. The J segment lost 8 bases and the V segment lost 7 bases, leaving 9 bases of the junction unmatched. Looked up from germline, CDR1 is LNHDA and CDR2 is SQIVND (reference sequence). The length of the CDR3 is 13 residues. The DNA of the CDR3 is TGTGCCAGTACCCGACAGGGGACTGGAGGCTACACCTTC. Protein sequence: CASTRQGTGGYTF.

This chain uses TRBV19 with TRBJ1-2, with D possibly being TRBD1 (6 bases). V lost 5 bases, J lost 8 bases, and 21 bases lay in between. Germline-derived CDR1 and CDR2 are LNHDA and SQIVND (reference sequence). CDR3 length: 15 amino acids. CDR3 in amino acids: CASSALGAGERGYTF. As DNA, the CDR3 is TGTGCCAGTAGTGCCCTCGGGGCAGGGGAAAGGGGCTACACCTTC. The full variable domain, completed using reference TRBV19 and TRBJ1-2, is DGGITQSPKYLFRKEGQNVTLSCEQNLNHDAMYWYRQDPGQGLRLIYYSQIVNDFQKGDIAEGYSVSREKKESFPLTVTSAQKNPTAFYLCASSALGAGERGYTFGSGTRLTVV.

The chain recombines TRBV5-5 with TRBJ2-7; 9 nucleotides match TRBD1. Per germline, CDR1 SGHKS and CDR2 YYEKEE (reference sequence). The CDR3 loop spans 14 amino acids. Unmatched junction bases numbered 3, after V lost 4 bases and J lost 1 base. CDR3 nucleotide sequence: TGTGCCAGCAGCCGGACAGGGGCGTCCTACGAGCAGTACTTC. Protein product: CASSRTGASYEQYF.

V gene TRBV7-9 combines with J gene TRBJ2-5; unclear D gene. Trimming removed 3 bases at V and 2 bases at J, with 10 bases between. This CDR3 is 14 amino acids long. Germline V CDR1 and CDR2: SEHNR, FQNEAQ (reference sequence). The CDR3 is CASSLYALQETQYF. CDR3 sequence (DNA): TGTGCCAGCAGCTTGTACGCCCTACAAGAGACCCAGTACTTC.

Only one count was recorded for this clone. The chain links TRBV7-6 to TRBJ2-2; weak D call: TRBD2 (5 bases). Trimming took off 5 bases at V and 0 bases at J, with 13 bases between the two ends. The CDR3 loop spans 16 amino acids. CDR1 is SGHVS, CDR2 FNYEAQ, per germline. The CDR3: CASSPKTGTNTGELFF. As DNA, the CDR3 is TGTGCCAGCAGCCCGAAGACCGGGACGAACACCGGGGAGCTGTTTTTT.

V and J are TRBV7-8 and TRBJ2-5; D is unresolved. The germline V and J ends were trimmed by 8 bases and 5 bases, with 9 bases remaining between them. The CDR3 runs to 11 residues. Germline CDR1 is SGHVS and CDR2 is FQNEAQ. The CDR3 bases are TGTGCCAGCTCCCGGCACGAGACCCAGTACTTC. Its translation is CASSRHETQYF.

J is TRBJ1-2 and V is TRBV30; TRBD1 might be the D (6 bases). CDR1 GTSNPN and CDR2 SVGIG come from the germline V gene (reference sequence). There are 16 residues in the CDR3. Between the trimmed V and J ends, which lost 4 bases and 3 bases, there was a span of 21 bases. The CDR3 DNA sequence: TGTGCCTGGACCTCCGTTGGGGGCGTGCAGGACTATGGCTACACCTTC. This encodes CAWTSVGGVQDYGYTF.

V and J are TRBV11-3 and TRBJ2-5; 8 nucleotides agree with TRBD2. Losses at the gene ends were 1 base for V and 1 base for J; bases not matched to a gene: 8. The length of the CDR3 is 17 residues. The germline CDR1 and CDR2 sequences are SGHNT and YENEEA. The CDR3 sequence is CASSLGVLAGTQETQYF. The CDR3 DNA follows: TGTGCCAGCAGCTTAGGTGTCCTAGCGGGTACCCAAGAGACCCAGTACTTC.